This T cell receptor (beta chain) was identified during a study of T cells in Graves' hyperthyroidism and ophthalmopathy. Study-level points and caveats: Most thyroid clonotypes expanded above 0.001 appeared in blood too.

Amplification of TCR beta CDR3 regions was performed using RNA transcripts as template. A set of HTBI primers served as the primers for a first-round RT-PCR of the TCR CDR3. TCRdb passed the multiplex PCR reads through MiXCR, listing each CDR3 protein once. Of 300,000 to 400,000 distinct CDR3 sequences in the sample, roughly 20% were seen once. Every diagnosis used clinical symptoms, serum thyroxine and TRAb, thyroid ultrasound and orbital computed tomography. Cells are PBMCs isolated from about 10 ml of fresh blood. Germline V gene sequence: CDR1 MNHEY, CDR2 SVGAGI. The V segment lost 4 bases and the J segment 5 bases; nucleotides outside the gene matches: 9. The CDR3 has 16 residues. As to this clonotype: The target antigen is unknown.

This clonotype was sampled from a man between 18 and 29 years old with Graves' ophthalmopathy. The rearrangement uses TRBV6-5 and TRBJ1-2; 11 bases agree with TRBD1. The specimen was blood. CDR3 nucleotides: TGTGCCAGCAGTTCCCGAACCGGGACAGGGGGTTATGGCTACACCTTC. It translates to CASSSRTGTGGYGYTF.